The T cell receptor (beta chain) described here comes from a study of blood T cell repertoires in COVID-19. Sequencing used immunoSEQ multiplex PCR; TCRdb keeps in-frame clones, though not all of them. The sample consists of some 160,000 clones, approximately 87% of them appearing once. The CDR3 is 15 amino acids. Germline loops: CDR1 SGHAT, CDR2 FQNNGV. Germline trimming cut 4 bases from V and 4 bases from J; bases unmatched to any gene: 4. In its sample, this clone was seen once. The chain couples TRBV11-2 to TRBJ2-7, with 13 positions matching TRBD2. Sequenced material: peripheral blood. The TCR originated in a woman aged 70 to 79 with COVID-19, enrolled during active disease. The CDR3 is CASSSRLAGGYEQYF. For the CDR3, the DNA is TGTGCCAGCAGCTCCCGACTAGCGGGGGGTTACGAGCAGTACTTC.